Listed below are T cell receptor beta chains from one sample, sequenced in a study of blood T cell repertoires in COVID-19. Some clones are missing from TCRdb's copy, which holds only in-frame ones; the method was immunoSEQ multiplex PCR. This sample yields fewer than 200,000 clones, of which roughly 80% are seen a single time; about 7.3% belongs to the top ten. Sequences were obtained from PBMCs or T cells enriched from blood (not recorded which). These receptor sequences come from a man aged 50 or older who had recovered from COVID-19. Each CDR3 is given with its conserved first and last residue. D genes are given only for firm matches. Clone size appears in some rows only: once, few, many, or a class for an expanded clone.

clone_size d_call j_call v_call cdr3_nt cdr3_aa
. TRBD1 TRBJ2-2 TRBV4-2 TGTGCCAGCAGCCGGACAGGGCCAGACACCGGGGAGCTGTTTTTT CASSRTGPDTGELFF
. TRBD1 TRBJ1-4 TRBV27 TGTGCCAGCAGTTACCGTCCGGGACAGCTCTATGAAAAACTGTTTTTT CASSYRPGQLYEKLFF
once TRBD2 TRBJ2-1 TRBV7-9 TGTGCCAGCAGCGCGCGGGGGGACTCCTACAATGAGCAGTTCTTC CASSARGDSYNEQFF
. . TRBJ2-5 TRBV3-1/TRBV3-2 TGTGCCAGCAGCCAAGCAGGGTTCCAAGAGACCCAGTACTTC CASSQAGFQETQYF
. . TRBJ1-3 TRBV5-1 TGCGCCAGCAGCTTGATGGCAGGGGCTGGAAACACCATATATTTT CASSLMAGAGNTIYF
. . TRBJ1-1 TRBV19 TGTGCCAGTAGTATCGGCCAGACCCAGGGGGAAGCTTTCTTT CASSIGQTQGEAFF
many TRBD2 TRBJ2-1 TRBV18 TGTGCCAGCTCACCGAACGGCGGGGGGGCGGGAGAGCAGTTCTTC CASSPNGGGAGEQFF
once . TRBJ1-4 TRBV19 TGTGCCAGTACCCCCGTCGGTTGGTACCCAACTAATGAAAAACTGTTTTTT CASTPVGWYPTNEKLFF
. . TRBJ2-5 TRBV4-1 TGCGCCAGCAGCCAAGGAATAGGGGGTGGGGAGACCCAGTACTTC CASSQGIGGGETQYF
. . TRBJ1-1 TRBV19 TGTGCCAGTAGTCCGTTACCGGGACTCGGGAACACTGAAGCTTTCTTT CASSPLPGLGNTEAFF
. . TRBJ2-5 TRBV27 TGTGCCAGCAGTTTAGGCCGGGACCAAGAGACCCAGTACTTC CASSLGRDQETQYF
. TRBD2 TRBJ2-3 TRBV5-1 TGCGCCAGCAGAAGGACTAGCGGGGTTGGCACAGATACGCAGTATTTT CASRRTSGVGTDTQYF
. TRBD1 TRBJ1-2 TRBV6-6 TGTGCCAGCAGTTCCGCCTGGACAGGGCCATACTATGGCTACACCTTC CASSSAWTGPYYGYTF